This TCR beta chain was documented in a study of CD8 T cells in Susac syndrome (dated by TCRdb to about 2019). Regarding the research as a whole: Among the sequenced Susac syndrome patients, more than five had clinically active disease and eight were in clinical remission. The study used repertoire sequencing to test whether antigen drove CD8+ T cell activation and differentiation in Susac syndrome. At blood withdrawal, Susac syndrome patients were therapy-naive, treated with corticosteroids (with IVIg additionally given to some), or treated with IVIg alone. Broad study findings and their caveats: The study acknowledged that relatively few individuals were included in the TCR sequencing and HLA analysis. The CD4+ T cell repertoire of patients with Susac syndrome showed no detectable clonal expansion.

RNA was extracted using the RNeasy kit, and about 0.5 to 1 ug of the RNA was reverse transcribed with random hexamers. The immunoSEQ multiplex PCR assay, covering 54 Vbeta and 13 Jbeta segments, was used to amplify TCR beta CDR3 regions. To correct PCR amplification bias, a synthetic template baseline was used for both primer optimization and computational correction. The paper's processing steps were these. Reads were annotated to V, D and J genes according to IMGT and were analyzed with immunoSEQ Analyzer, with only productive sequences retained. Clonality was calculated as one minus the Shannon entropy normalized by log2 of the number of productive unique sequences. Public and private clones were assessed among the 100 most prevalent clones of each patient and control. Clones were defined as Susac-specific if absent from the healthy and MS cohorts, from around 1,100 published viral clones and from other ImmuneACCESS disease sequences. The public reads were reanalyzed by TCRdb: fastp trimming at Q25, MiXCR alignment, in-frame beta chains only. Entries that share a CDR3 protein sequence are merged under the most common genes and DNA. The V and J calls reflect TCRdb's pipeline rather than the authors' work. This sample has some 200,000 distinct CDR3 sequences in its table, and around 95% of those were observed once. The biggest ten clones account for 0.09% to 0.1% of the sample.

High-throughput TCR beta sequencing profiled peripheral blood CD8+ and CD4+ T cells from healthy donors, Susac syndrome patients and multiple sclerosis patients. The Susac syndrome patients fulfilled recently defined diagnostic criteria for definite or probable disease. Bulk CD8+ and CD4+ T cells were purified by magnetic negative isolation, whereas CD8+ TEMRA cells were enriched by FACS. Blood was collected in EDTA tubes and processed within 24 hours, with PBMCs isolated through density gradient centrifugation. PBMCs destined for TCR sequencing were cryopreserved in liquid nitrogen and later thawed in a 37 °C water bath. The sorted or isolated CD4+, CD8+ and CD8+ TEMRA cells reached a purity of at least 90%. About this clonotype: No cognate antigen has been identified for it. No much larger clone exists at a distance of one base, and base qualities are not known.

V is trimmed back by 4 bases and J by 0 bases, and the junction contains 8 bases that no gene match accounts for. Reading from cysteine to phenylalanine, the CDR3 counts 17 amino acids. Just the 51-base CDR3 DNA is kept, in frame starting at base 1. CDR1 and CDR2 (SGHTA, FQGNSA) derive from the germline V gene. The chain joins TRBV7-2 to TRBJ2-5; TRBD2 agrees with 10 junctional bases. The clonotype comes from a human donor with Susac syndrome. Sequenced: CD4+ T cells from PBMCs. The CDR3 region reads CASSSRGLAGDQETQYF. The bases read TGTGCCAGCAGCTCCCGCGGCCTAGCGGGAGACCAAGAGACCCAGTACTTC.